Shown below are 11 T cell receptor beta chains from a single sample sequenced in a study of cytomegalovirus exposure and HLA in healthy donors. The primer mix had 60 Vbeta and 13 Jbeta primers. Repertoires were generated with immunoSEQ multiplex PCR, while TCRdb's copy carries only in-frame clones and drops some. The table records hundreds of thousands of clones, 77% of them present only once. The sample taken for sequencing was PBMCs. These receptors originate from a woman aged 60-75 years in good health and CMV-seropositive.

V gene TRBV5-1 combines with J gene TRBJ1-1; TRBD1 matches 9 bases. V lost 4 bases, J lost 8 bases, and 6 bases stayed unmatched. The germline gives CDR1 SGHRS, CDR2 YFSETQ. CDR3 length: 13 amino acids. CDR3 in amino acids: CASSGGQGSEAFF. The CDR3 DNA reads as TGCGCCAGCAGCGGGGGACAGGGAAGCGAAGCTTTCTTT.

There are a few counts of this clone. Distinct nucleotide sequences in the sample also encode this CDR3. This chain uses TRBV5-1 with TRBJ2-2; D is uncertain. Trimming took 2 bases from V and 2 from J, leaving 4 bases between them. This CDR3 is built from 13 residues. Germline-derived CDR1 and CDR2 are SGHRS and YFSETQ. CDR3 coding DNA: TGCGCCAGCAGCTTTCTTAACACCGGGGAGCTGTTTTTT. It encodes CASSFLNTGELFF.

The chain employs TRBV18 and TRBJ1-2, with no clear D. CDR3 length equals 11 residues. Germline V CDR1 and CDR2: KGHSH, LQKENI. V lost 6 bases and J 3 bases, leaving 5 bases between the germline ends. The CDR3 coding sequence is TGTGCCAGCTCCCTAGACTATGGCTACACCTTC. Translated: CASSLDYGYTF. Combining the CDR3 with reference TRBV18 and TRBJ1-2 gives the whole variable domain NAGVMQNPRHLVRRRGQEARLRCSPMKGHSHVYWYRQLPEEGLKFMVYLQKENIIDESGMPKERFSAEFPKEGPSILRIQQVVRGDSAAYFCASSLDYGYTFGSGTRLTVV.

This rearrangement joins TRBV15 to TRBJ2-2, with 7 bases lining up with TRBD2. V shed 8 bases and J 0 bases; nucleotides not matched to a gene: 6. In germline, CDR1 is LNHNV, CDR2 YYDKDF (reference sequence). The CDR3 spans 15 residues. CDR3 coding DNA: TGTGCCACCGGGGGAGGGCGAACGAACACCGGGGAGCTGTTTTTT. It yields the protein CATGGGRTNTGELFF.

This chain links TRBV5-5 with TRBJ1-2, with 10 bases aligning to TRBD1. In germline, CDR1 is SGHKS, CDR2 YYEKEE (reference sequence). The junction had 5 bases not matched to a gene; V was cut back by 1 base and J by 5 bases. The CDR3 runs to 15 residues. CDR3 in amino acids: CASSLWGTGDYGYTF. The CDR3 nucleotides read TGTGCCAGCAGCTTGTGGGGGACAGGGGATTATGGCTACACCTTC. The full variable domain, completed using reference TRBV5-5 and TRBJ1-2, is DAGVTQSPTHLIKTRGQQVTLRCSPISGHKSVSWYQQVLGQGPQFIFQYYEKEERGRGNFPDRFSARQFPNYSSELNVNALLLGDSALYLCASSLWGTGDYGYTFGSGTRLTVV.

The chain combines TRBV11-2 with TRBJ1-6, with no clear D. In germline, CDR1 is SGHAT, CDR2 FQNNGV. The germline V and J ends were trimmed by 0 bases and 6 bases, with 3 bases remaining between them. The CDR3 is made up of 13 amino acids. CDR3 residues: CASSLDLNSPLHF. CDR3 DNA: TGTGCCAGCAGCTTAGATCTTAATTCACCCCTCCACTTT.

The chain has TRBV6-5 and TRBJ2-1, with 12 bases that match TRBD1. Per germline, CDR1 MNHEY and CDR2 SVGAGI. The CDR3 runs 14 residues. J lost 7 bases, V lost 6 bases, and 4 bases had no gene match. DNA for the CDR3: TGTGCCAGCAGCCGGGACAGGGGGCCAAATGAGCAGTTCTTC. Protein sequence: CASSRDRGPNEQFF.

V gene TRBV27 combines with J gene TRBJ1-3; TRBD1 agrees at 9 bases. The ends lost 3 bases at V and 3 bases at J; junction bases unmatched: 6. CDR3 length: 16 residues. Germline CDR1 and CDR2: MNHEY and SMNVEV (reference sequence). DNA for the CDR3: TGTGCCAGCAGTTTGCCGGGACAGGGAAGTGGAAACACCATATATTTT. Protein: CASSLPGQGSGNTIYF.

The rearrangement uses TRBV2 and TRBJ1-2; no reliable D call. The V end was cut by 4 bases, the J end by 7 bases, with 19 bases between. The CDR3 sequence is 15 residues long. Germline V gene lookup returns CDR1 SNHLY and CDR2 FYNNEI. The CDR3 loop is CASSVSGLGELGYTF. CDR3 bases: TGTGCCAGCAGTGTCTCTGGACTTGGTGAGCTTGGCTACACCTTC.

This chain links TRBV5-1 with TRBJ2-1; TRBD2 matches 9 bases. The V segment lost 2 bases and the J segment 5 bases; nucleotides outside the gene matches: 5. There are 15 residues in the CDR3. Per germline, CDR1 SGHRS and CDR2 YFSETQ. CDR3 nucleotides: TGCGCCAGCAGCTTATCTGGCGGGGGGGACAATGAGCAGTTCTTC. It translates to CASSLSGGGDNEQFF.

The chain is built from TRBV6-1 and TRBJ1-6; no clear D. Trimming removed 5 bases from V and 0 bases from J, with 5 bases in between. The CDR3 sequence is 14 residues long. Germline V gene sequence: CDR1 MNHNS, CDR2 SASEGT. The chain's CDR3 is CASSISSYNSPLHF. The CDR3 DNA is TGTGCCAGCAGTATCAGCTCCTATAATTCACCCCTCCACTTT.